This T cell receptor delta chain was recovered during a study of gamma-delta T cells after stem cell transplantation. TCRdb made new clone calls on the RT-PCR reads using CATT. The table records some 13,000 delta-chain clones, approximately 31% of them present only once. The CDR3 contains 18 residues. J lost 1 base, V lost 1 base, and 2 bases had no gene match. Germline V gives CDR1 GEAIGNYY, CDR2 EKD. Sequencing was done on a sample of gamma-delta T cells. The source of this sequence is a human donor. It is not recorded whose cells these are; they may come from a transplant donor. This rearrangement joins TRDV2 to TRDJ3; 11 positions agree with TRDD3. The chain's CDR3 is CACDTGGYVSWDTRQMFF. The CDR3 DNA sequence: TGTGCCTGTGACACTGGGGGATACGTGTCCTGGGACACCCGACAGATGTTTTTC.